One and the same sample provided the 5 T cell receptor beta chains below, sequenced in a study of long-term antiretroviral therapy in people with HIV. This was the immunoSEQ v3.0 assay at survey level. Sequenced by immunoSEQ multiplex PCR; TCRdb stores in-frame clones only, minus some. The sample records 25,000 to 35,000 clones, roughly 84% being singletons. Here the sequenced sample was unsorted PBMCs, taken 0.4 years after starting antiretroviral therapy. These receptors were obtained from a man aged 18-30 years with HIV.

The chain recombines TRBV9 with TRBJ2-1; D gene ambiguous. The CDR3 is 15 amino acids. Germline V gene data show CDR1 as SGDLS and CDR2 as YYNGEE. Trimming took off 0 bases at V and 0 bases at J, with 7 bases between the two ends. The CDR3: CASSVEGGSYNEQFF. In DNA form, the CDR3 reads TGTGCCAGCAGCGTAGAGGGCGGCTCCTACAATGAGCAGTTCTTC.

V is TRBV28 and J is TRBJ1-2, with 7 bases matching TRBD1. The CDR3 consists of 16 residues. Germline V gene sequence: CDR1 MDHEN, CDR2 SYDVKM. V was clipped by 6 bases and J by 0 bases; unmatched bases: 10. The DNA of the CDR3 is TGTGCCAGCAGCCCCAGGGGGGCTTACGCTAACTATGGCTACACCTTC. Protein product: CASSPRGAYANYGYTF.

V and J are TRBV10-3 and TRBJ2-7; D tentatively reads TRBD1 or TRBD2 (5 bases each). Germline V lookup: CDR1 ENHRY, CDR2 SYGVKD. V shed 9 bases and J shed 0 bases, with 12 bases lying between them. This CDR3 has 13 amino acids. CDR3 sequence: CAMSRDPSYEQYF. CDR3 nucleotides: TGTGCCATGAGCCGGGACCCCTCCTACGAGCAGTACTTC.

This clone appeared a few times. The gene calls are TRBV19 and TRBJ1-1; 10 bases line up with TRBD1. CDR3 length: 14 amino acids. The junction had 7 bases not matched to a gene; V was cut back by 5 bases and J by 7 bases. The germline V gene encodes CDR1 LNHDA and CDR2 SQIVND (reference sequence). The CDR3, as DNA: TGTGCCAGTAGTGCCGGGACAGGGGCAATTGAAGCTTTCTTT. Its translation: CASSAGTGAIEAFF.

This clone has only a few counts. The V gene is TRBV6-1, the J gene TRBJ1-2; TRBD1 matches 8 bases. This CDR3 is 12 amino acids long. J lost 14 bases, V lost 4 bases, and 9 bases had no gene match. Germline V gene data show CDR1 as MNHNS and CDR2 as SASEGT. CDR3 protein: CASSGPTGAGTF. The DNA of the CDR3 is TGTGCCAGCAGTGGGCCGACAGGGGCAGGAACCTTC.